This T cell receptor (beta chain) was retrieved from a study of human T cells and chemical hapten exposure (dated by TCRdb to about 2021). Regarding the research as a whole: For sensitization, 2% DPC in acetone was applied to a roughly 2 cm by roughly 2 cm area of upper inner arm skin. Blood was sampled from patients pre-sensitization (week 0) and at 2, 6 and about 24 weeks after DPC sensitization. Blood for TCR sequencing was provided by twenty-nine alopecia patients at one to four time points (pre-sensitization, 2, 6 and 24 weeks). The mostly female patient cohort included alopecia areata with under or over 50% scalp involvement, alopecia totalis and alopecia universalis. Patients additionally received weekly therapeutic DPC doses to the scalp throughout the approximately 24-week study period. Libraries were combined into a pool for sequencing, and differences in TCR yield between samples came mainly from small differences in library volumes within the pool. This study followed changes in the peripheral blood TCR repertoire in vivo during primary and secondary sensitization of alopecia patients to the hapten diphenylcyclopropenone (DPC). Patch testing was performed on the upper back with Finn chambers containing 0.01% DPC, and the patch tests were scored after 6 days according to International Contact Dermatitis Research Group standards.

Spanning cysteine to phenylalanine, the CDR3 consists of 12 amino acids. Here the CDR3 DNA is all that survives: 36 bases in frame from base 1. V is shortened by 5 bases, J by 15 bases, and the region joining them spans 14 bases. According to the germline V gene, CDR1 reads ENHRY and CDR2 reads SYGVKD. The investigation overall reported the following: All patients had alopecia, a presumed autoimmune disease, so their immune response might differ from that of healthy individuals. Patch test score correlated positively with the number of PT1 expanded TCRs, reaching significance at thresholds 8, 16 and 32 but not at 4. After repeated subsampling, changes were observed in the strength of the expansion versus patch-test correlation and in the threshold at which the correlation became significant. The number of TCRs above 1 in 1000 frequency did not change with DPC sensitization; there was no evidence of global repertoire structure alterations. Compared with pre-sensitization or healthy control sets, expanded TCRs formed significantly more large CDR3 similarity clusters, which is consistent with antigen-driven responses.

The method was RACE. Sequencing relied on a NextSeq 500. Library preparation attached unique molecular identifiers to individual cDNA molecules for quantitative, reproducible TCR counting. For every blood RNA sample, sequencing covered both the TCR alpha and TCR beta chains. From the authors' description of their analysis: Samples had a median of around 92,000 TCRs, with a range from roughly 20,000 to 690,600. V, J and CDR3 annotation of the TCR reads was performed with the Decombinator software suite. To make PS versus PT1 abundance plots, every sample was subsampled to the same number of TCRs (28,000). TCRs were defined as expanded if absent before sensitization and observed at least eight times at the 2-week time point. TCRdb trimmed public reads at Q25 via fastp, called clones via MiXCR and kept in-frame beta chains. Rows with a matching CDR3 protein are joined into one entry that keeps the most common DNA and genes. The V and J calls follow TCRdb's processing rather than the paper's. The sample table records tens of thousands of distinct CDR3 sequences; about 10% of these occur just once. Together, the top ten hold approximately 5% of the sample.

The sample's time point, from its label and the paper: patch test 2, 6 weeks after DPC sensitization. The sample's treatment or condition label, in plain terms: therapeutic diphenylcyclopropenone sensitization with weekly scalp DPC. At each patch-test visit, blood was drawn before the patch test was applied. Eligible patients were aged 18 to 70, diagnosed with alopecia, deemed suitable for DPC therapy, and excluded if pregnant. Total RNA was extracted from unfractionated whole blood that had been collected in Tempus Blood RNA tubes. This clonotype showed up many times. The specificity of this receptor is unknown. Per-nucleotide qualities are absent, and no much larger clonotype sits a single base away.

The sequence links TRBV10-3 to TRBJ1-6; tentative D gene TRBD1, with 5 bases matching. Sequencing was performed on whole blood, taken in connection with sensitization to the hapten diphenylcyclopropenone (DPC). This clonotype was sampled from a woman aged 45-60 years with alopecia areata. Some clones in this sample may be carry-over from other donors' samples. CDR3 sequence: CAISSDSLFLHF. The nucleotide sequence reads TGTGCCATCAGTTCCGACAGTCTATTCCTCCACTTT.